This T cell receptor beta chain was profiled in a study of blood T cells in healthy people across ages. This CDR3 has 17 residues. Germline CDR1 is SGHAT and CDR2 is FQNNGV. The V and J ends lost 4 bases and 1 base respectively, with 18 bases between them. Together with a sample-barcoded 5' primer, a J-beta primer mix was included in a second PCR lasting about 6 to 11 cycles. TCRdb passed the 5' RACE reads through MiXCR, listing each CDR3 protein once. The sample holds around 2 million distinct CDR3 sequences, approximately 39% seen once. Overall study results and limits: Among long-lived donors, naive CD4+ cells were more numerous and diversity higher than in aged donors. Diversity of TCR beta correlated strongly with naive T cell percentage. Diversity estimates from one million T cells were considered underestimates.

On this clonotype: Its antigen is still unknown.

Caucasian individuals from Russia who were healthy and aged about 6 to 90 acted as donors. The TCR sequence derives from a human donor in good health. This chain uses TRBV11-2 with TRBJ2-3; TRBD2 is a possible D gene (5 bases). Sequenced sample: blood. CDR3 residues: CASSSGPLALRTDTQYF. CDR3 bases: TGTGCCAGCAGCTCAGGACCCTTAGCGTTGCGCACAGATACGCAGTATTTT.